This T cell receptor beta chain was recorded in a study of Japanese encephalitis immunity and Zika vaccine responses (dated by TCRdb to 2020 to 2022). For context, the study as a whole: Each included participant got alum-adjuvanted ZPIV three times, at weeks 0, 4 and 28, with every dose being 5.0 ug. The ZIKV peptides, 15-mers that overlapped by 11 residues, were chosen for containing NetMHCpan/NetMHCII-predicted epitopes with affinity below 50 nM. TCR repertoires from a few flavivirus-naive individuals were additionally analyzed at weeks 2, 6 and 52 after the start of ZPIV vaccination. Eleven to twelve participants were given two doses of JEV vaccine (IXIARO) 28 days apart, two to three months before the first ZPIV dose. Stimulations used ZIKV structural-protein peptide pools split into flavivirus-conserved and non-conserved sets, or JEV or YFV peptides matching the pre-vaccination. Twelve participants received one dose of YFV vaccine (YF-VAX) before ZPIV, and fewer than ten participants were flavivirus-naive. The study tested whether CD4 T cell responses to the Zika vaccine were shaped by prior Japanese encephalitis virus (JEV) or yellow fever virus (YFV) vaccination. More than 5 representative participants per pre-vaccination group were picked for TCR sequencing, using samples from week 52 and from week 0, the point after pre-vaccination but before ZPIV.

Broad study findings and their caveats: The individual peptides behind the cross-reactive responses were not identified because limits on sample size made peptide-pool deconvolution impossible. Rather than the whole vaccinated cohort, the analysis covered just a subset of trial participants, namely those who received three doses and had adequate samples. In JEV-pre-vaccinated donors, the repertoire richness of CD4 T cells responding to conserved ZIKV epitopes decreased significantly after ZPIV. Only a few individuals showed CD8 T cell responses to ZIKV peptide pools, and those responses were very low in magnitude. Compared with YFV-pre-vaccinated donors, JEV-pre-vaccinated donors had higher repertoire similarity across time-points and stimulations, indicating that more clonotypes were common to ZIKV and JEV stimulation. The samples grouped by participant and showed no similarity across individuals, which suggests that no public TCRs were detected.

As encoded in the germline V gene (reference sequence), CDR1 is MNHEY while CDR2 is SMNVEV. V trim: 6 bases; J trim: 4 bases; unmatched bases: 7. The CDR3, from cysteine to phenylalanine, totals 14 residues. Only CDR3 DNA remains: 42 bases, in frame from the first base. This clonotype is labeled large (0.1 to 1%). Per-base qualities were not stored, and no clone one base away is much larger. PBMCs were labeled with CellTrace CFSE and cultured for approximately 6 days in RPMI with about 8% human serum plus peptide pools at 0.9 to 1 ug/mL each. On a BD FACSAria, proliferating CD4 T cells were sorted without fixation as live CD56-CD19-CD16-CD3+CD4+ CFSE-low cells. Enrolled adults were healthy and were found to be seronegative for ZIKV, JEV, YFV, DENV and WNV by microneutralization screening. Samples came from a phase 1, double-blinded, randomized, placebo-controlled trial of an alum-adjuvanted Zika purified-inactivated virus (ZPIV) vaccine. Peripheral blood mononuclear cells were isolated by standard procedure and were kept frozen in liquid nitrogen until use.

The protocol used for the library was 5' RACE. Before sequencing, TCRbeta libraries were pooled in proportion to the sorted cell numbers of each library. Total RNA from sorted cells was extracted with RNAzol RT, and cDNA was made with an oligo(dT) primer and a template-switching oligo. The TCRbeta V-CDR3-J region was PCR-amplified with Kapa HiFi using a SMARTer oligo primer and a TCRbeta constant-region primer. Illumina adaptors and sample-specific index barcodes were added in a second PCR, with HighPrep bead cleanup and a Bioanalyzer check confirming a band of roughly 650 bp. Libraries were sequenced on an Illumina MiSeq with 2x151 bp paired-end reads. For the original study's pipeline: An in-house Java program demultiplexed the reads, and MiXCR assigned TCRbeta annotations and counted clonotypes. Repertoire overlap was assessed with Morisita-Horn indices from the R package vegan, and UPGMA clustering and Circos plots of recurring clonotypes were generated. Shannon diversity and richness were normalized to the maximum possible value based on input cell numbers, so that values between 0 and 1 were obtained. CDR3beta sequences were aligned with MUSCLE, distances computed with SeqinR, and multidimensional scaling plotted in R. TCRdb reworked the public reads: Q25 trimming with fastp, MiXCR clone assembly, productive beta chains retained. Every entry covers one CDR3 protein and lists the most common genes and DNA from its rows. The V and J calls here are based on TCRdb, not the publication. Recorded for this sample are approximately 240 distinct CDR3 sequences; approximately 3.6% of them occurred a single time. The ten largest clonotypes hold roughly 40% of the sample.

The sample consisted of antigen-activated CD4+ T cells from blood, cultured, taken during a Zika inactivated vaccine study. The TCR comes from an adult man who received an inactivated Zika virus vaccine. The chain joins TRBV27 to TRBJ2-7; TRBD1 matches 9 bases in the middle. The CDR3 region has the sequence CASRSRTGDYEQYF. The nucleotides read TGTGCCAGCAGATCCCGGACAGGGGATTACGAGCAGTACTTC.